This T cell receptor beta chain was observed in a study of identifying expanded T cells in peripheral blood. Findings and limits, study-wide: Variance in clone template counts between approximately 2-week samples significantly increased with total template count across all healthy donors.

V gave up 2 bases and J gave up 6 bases, with 16 bases separating them. Germline CDR1 reads MNHEY; CDR2 reads SVGAGI. The CDR3 spans 15 residues. During the collection period, no donor immune events like infections were recorded. This clone occurred once. The antigen remains undetermined. Profiled with immunoSEQ multiplex PCR; TCRdb holds only in-frame clones, not every one. The sample yields roughly 100,000 clones, roughly 88% seen once. V is TRBV6-5 and J is TRBJ1-2, with D maybe TRBD1 (6 bases). Sequences were obtained from blood. This receptor was identified in a person between 18 and 75 years old in good health. CDR3 sequence reads: CASSYLPGEEDGYTF. The CDR3 DNA reads as TGTGCCAGCAGTTACCTCCCAGGGGAAGAGGATGGCTACACCTTC.